The 21 T cell receptor beta chains in this list originate from one sample, sequenced in a study of T cell repertoires in cytomegalovirus infection. TCRdb re-derived calls from the reads in MiXCR, one entry per CDR3 protein. The table records 560,000 or so distinct CDR3 sequences, approximately 15% of them present only once. The sequenced sample was CD8+ T cells from PBMCs. The receptors shown here come from a human donor in good health (CMV status not recorded). Some clones in this sample may be carry-over from other donors' samples.

Regarding this clonotype: A much larger clone lies a single base off, so this may be a read error. Without the conserved terminal phenylalanine or tryptophan, this CDR3 likely stems from a read error. The CDR3 region has the DNA TGTGCCAGCAGCTTAACGGCCGGGGACAGGATGGGCTACAATGAGCAGTTCTTA. Its translation: CASSLTAGDRMGYNEQFL. The chain couples TRBV7-3 to TRBJ2-1; 8 bases map to TRBD1. Germline CDR1 and CDR2: SGHTA and FQGTGA. This CDR3 comprises 18 residues. J was trimmed by 3 bases and V by 0 bases; bases with no gene match: 10.

This clonotype has only a few counts. This chain uses TRBV3-1 with TRBJ2-1; D could derive from TRBD1 or TRBD2 (6 bases each). Germline CDR1 reads LGHDT; CDR2 reads YNNKEL (reference sequence). The CDR3 is made up of 15 amino acids. Trimming removed 0 bases at V and 5 bases at J, with 11 bases between. The CDR3 here is CASSQDSEGDNEQFF. DNA of the CDR3: TGTGCCAGCAGCCAAGACTCGGAGGGGGACAATGAGCAGTTCTTC.

This clonotype was observed at least ten times. V gene TRBV28 combines with J gene TRBJ2-7, with D perhaps matching TRBD2 (5 bases). The germline CDR1 and CDR2 sequences are MDHEN and SYDVKM. This CDR3 contains 13 residues. The V end lost 6 bases, the J end lost 5 bases, and 14 bases lay between the germline ends. CDR3 in DNA: TGTGCCAGCAGCCGGTGGGAGAACAACGAGCAGTACTTC. Translating it yields CASSRWENNEQYF.

This clonotype was found a few times. CDR3 protein: CASSPDRREQYF. The CDR3 DNA reads as TGTGCCAGCAGCCCCGACAGGCGGGAGCAGTACTTC. The chain couples TRBV7-3 to TRBJ2-7; D possibly corresponds to TRBD1 (6 bases). The germline V gene has CDR1 SGHTA and CDR2 FQGTGA. V was cut by 5 bases and J by 7 bases, with 12 bases left in between. CDR3 size: 12 residues.

The table lists this clonotype with many counts. The chain recombines TRBV2 with TRBJ2-6; tentatively, D is TRBD1 (6 bases). The CDR3 consists of 16 residues. Trimming removed 11 bases at V and 4 bases at J, with 21 bases between. Germline V CDR1 and CDR2: SNHLY, FYNNEI. The CDR3 DNA reads as TGTGCCGTCAGGGGCAGCGACGTTAGGGGGGCCAACGTCCTGACTTTC. Its translation: CAVRGSDVRGANVLTF.

The J gene is TRBJ1-6, the V gene TRBV12-3 or TRBV12-4; D might be TRBD1 (6 bases). The V end lost 6 bases, the J end lost 5 bases, and 14 bases lay between the germline ends. This CDR3 region has 15 residues. CDR3 sequence reads: CASRLQGLDNSPLHF. The CDR3 bases are TGTGCCAGCAGACTACAGGGTTTGGATAATTCACCCCTCCACTTT.

This clonotype has a count of ten or more. This chain joins TRBV28 and TRBJ2-5; 15 nucleotides agree with TRBD2. J lost 5 bases, V lost 8 bases, and 12 bases had no gene match. Germline CDR1 is MDHEN and CDR2 is SYDVKM. The CDR3 consists of 17 residues. The CDR3 DNA sequence: TGTGCCAGCCAGACCGGACTAGCGGGAGGGCCGGGTGAGACCCAGTACTTC. Translated: CASQTGLAGGPGETQYF.

As regards this clonotype: Because the CDR3 is missing its conserved closing phenylalanine or tryptophan, this is likely a read error. The V gene is TRBV10-3, the J gene TRBJ2-7; D is undetermined. From germline, CDR1 is ENHRY and CDR2 SYGVKD. The V end was cut by 2 bases, the J end by 4 bases, with 9 bases between. CDR3 length: 13 amino acids. The CDR3 loop is CAISEGVRYEQYL. DNA of the CDR3: TGTGCCATCAGTGAGGGGGTGAGGTACGAGCAGTACTTA.

The chain is built from TRBV19 and TRBJ1-5; D not resolved. Germline-derived CDR1 and CDR2 are LNHDA and SQIVND (reference sequence). The CDR3 has 14 amino acids. The V gene lost 6 bases and the J gene lost 1 base, with 10 bases spanning the gap. The CDR3 loop is CASRTTRSNQPQHF. In DNA form, the CDR3 reads TGTGCCAGTAGGACGACGAGGAGCAATCAGCCCCAGCATTTT.

This clonotype has at least ten counts. The CDR3 bases are TGTGCCAGCAGCTTAGAAAGCCGGGGAGATTACGAGCAGTACTTC. As protein: CASSLESRGDYEQYF. V and J are TRBV7-6 and TRBJ2-7; possible D gene TRBD2, 5 bases. Trimming shortened V by 1 base and J by 4 bases, and 14 bases separated the two germline ends. Germline V lookup: CDR1 SGHVS, CDR2 FNYEAQ. The CDR3 totals 15 residues. Combining the CDR3 with reference TRBV7-6 and TRBJ2-7 gives the whole variable domain GAGVSQSPRYKVTKRGQDVALRCDPISGHVSLYWYRQALGQGPEFLTYFNYEAQQDKSGLPNDRFSAERPEGSISTLTIQRTEQRDSAMYRCASSLESRGDYEQYFGPGTRLTVT.

This clonotype occurred a few times. This chain connects TRBV5-5 to TRBJ2-1; D remains unclear. Germline V gene sequence: CDR1 SGHKS, CDR2 YYEKEE (reference sequence). The CDR3 is made up of 12 amino acids. Deletions cut 1 base from V and 9 bases from J, with 8 bases between. CDR3 nucleotides: TGTGCCAGCAGCTTGCTAGTCAGTGAGCAGTTCTTC. Translated, it gives CASSLLVSEQFF.

The chain combines TRBV20-1 with TRBJ2-7; D not certain. The CDR3 consists of 12 residues. The germline V and J ends were trimmed by 1 base and 4 bases, with 8 bases remaining between them. Per the germline V gene, CDR1 is DFQATT and CDR2 is SNEGSKA (reference sequence). The CDR3 here is CSARVRDYEQYF. The CDR3 bases are TGCAGTGCTAGAGTTAGAGATTACGAGCAGTACTTC.

This clonotype has ten or more counts. The chain carries TRBV7-9 and TRBJ2-1; TRBD2 aligns across 8 bases. Germline V gene sequence: CDR1 SEHNR, CDR2 FQNEAQ (reference sequence). With V trimmed by 7 bases and J by 0 bases, 14 bases remained unmatched. CDR3 size: 18 residues. The CDR3 reads CASISNRAGVHSYNEQFF. The CDR3 nucleotides are TGTGCCAGCATCTCGAATCGAGCGGGGGTTCACTCCTACAATGAGCAGTTCTTC. The variable domain in full, completed from reference TRBV7-9 and TRBJ2-1, reads DTGVSQNPRHKITKRGQNVTFRCDPISEHNRLYWYRQTLGQGPEFLTYFQNEAQLEKSRLLSDRFSAERPKGSFSTLEIQRTEQGDSAMYLCASISNRAGVHSYNEQFFGPGTRLTVL.

This clonotype was detected a few times. The J gene is TRBJ2-1, the V gene TRBV6-1; 8 nucleotides agree with TRBD2. The CDR3 has 14 amino acids. The trim removed 6 bases at V and 5 bases at J, leaving 6 bases unmatched. Germline assignment: CDR1 MNHNS and CDR2 SASEGT. The CDR3: CASRGAGDHNEQFF. The DNA of the CDR3 is TGTGCCAGCAGGGGAGCGGGAGATCACAATGAGCAGTTCTTC.

The V gene is TRBV9, the J gene TRBJ2-1; 10 nucleotides match TRBD2. The germline gives CDR1 SGDLS, CDR2 YYNGEE. The CDR3 covers 16 residues. The junction had 12 bases not matched to a gene; V was cut back by 4 bases and J by 8 bases. Here the CDR3 reads CASSLSGLAVVDEQFF. The CDR3 DNA sequence: TGTGCCAGCAGCCTGAGTGGACTAGCGGTAGTCGATGAGCAGTTCTTC.

This clonotype was picked up many times. V usage is TRBV10-3 and J usage is TRBJ1-1; a possible D gene is TRBD1 (5 bases). Germline V gene sequence: CDR1 ENHRY, CDR2 SYGVKD. The CDR3 sequence is 16 residues long. Trimming left V 2 bases short and J 0 bases short, with 13 bases between. The CDR3 bases are TGTGCCATCAGTGAGGGGGGGGGAGGCTTGAACACTGAAGCTTTCTTT. Its translation: CAISEGGGGLNTEAFF.

There are many counts of this clonotype. This chain links TRBV12-3 or TRBV12-4 with TRBJ1-2, with TRBD1 identical over 9 bases. The CDR3 runs 15 residues. Germline trimming cut 6 bases from V and 2 bases from J; bases unmatched to any gene: 7. CDR3 sequence reads: CASSPTGGANYGYTF. CDR3 nucleotide sequence: TGTGCCAGCAGCCCTACAGGGGGCGCAAACTATGGCTACACCTTC.

V usage is TRBV6-6 and J usage is TRBJ1-1; D is undetermined. The germline V gene has CDR1 MNHNY and CDR2 SVGAGI (reference sequence). The CDR3 covers 13 residues. V lost 9 bases and J 6 bases, leaving 17 bases between the germline ends. Here the CDR3 DNA reads TGTGCCAGAAGCGCGACGGGTATTTCTGAAGCTTTCTTT. This codes for CARSATGISEAFF.

This clonotype appeared many times. This chain joins TRBV6-5 and TRBJ2-3, with TRBD2 as a possible D gene (6 bases). The V gene lost 2 bases and the J gene lost 3 bases, with 12 bases spanning the gap. The CDR3 has 15 amino acids. The V gene's germline CDR1 is MNHEY and CDR2 SVGAGI. The CDR3 sequence is CASSYGRDGTDTQYF. The CDR3 coding sequence is TGTGCCAGCAGTTACGGGCGGGATGGTACAGATACGCAGTATTTT.

This CDR3 is CASSQGTSGRSSYNEQFF. The CDR3 coding sequence is TGCGCCAGCAGTCAAGGGACTAGCGGGCGTAGCTCCTACAATGAGCAGTTCTTC. The rearrangement uses TRBV23-1 and TRBJ2-1; 12 bases align to TRBD2. TRBV23-1 is treated as an ORF (open reading frame) with a function not yet certain. The V and J ends lost 2 bases and 0 bases, in that order; junction bases with no gene match: 5. The CDR3 spans 18 residues.

This clonotype was found many times. The chain joins TRBV30 to TRBJ2-1, with a tentative D call TRBD2 (5 bases). The CDR3 is 15 amino acids. V gave up 0 bases and J gave up 1 base, with 10 bases separating them. Germline CDR1 is GTSNPN and CDR2 is SVGIG (reference sequence). In DNA, the CDR3 is TGTGCCTGGAGTGTACGGGGTCGTTCCTACAATGAGCAGTTCTTC. It is translated as CAWSVRGRSYNEQFF.